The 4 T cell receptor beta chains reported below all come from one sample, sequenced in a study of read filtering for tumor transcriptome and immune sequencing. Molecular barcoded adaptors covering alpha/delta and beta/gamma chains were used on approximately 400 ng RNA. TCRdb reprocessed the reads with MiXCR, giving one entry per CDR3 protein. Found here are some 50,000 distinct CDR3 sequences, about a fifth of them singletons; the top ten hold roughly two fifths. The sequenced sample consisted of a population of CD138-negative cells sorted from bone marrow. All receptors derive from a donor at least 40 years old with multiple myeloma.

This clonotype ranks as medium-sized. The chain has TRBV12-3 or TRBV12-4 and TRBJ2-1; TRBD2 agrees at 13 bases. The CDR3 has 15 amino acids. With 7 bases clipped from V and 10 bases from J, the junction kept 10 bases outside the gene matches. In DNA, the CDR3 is TGTGCCAGCACCTTACTAGCGGGGGGGTTGGGAGAGCAGTTCTTC. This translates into CASTLLAGGLGEQFF.

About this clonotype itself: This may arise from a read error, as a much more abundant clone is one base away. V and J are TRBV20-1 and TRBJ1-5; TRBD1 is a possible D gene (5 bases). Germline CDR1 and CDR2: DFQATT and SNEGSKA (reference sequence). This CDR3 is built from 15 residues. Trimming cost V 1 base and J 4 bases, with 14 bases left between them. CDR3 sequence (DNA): TGCAGTGCTAGAGGCGGGGGTCCGGCAAATCAGCCCCAGCATTTT. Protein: CSARGGGPANQPQHF.

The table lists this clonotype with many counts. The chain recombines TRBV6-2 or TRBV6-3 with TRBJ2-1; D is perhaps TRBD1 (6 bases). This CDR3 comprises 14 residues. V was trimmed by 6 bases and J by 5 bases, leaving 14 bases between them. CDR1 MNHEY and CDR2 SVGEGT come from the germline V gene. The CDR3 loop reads CASRVQGTHNEQFF. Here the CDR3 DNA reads TGTGCCAGCAGGGTACAGGGAACCCACAATGAGCAGTTCTTC.

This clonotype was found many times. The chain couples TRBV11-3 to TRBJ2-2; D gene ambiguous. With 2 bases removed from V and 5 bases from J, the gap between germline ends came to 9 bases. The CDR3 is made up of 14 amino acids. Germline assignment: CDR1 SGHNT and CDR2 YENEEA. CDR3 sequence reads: CASSLRSGTGELFF. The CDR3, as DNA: TGTGCCAGCAGCTTACGATCGGGTACCGGGGAGCTGTTTTTT. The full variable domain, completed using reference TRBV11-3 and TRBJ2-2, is EAGVVQSPRYKIIEKKQPVAFWCNPISGHNTLYWYLQNLGQGPELLIRYENEEAVDDSQLPKDRFSAERLKGVDSTLKIQPAELGDSAVYLCASSLRSGTGELFFGEGSRLTVL.